These T cell receptor beta chains were read from a single sample in a study of response to subunit inactivated influenza vaccine. TCRdb re-called the RT-PCR reads with MiXCR, one entry per CDR3 protein. The sample includes about 540,000 distinct CDR3 sequences, around 15% of them seen just once. Sequences were derived from PBMCs from blood, sampled roughly 12 days after vaccination. Source of these receptors: a man aged 45-60 years who received an inactivated influenza vaccine. Both conserved end residues are part of each CDR3. A D gene is named only where the DNA matches it firmly. Not all rows give a size; the values are once, few, many and, for expanded clones, a class.

abundance	v_gene	j_gene	d_gene	CDR3aa	CDR3nt
NA	TRBV7-3	TRBJ2-1	TRBD2	CASSLSSGSNEQFF	TGTGCCAGCAGCTTATCAAGCGGGAGCAATGAGCAGTTCTTC
NA	TRBV11-2	TRBJ2-2	NA	CASSRNTGTGELFF	TGTGCCAGCAGCCGAAACACAGGCACCGGGGAGCTGTTTTTT
NA	TRBV7-3	TRBJ2-3	TRBD2	CASSASGRADTQYF	TGTGCCAGCAGCGCTAGCGGGAGAGCAGATACGCAGTATTTT
NA	TRBV27	TRBJ1-1	NA	CASSLGQFTEAFF	TGTGCCAGCAGTTTGGGGCAGTTCACTGAAGCTTTCTTT
NA	TRBV7-8	TRBJ2-5	NA	CASSPSGQVQETQYF	TGTGCCAGCAGCCCTAGCGGACAGGTCCAAGAGACCCAGTACTTC
few	TRBV7-9	TRBJ1-2	NA	CASSPFTEDNGYTF	TGTGCCAGCAGCCCCTTTACCGAGGACAATGGCTACACCTTC
few	TRBV4-2	TRBJ1-5	NA	CASSQEVSQPQHF	TGTGCCAGCAGCCAAGAAGTAAGTCAGCCCCAGCATTTT
NA	TRBV6-1	TRBJ1-6	TRBD1	CASSETDRAVSPLHF	TGTGCCAGCAGTGAAACGGACAGGGCGGTCTCACCCCTCCACTTT
NA	TRBV7-8	TRBJ2-7	NA	CASSPHEFKQYEQYF	TGTGCCAGCAGCCCCCATGAGTTCAAGCAATACGAGCAGTACTTC
many	TRBV7-2	TRBJ1-4	NA	CASSPRRTTNEKLFF	TGTGCCAGCAGCCCCAGGCGTACAACTAATGAAAAACTGTTTTTT
NA	TRBV6-2/TRBV6-3	TRBJ1-5	NA	CASSFGSPQHF	TGTGCCAGCAGTTTCGGCTCGCCCCAGCATTTT
NA	TRBV10-3	TRBJ2-1	TRBD1	CAISEPGQGAVDEQFF	TGTGCCATCAGTGAGCCGGGACAGGGGGCGGTGGATGAGCAGTTCTTC
NA	TRBV5-6	TRBJ2-2	NA	CASSLEPVIGTGELFF	TGTGCCAGCAGCTTGGAGCCGGTTATTGGCACCGGGGAGCTGTTTTTT
NA	TRBV12-3/TRBV12-4	TRBJ1-2	NA	CASSSSGVYGYTF	TGTGCCAGCAGTTCTTCAGGGGTCTATGGCTACACCTTC
NA	TRBV6-1	TRBJ1-1	NA	CASSVALGQLGGNTEAFF	TGTGCCAGCAGCGTTGCCTTAGGACAACTAGGCGGGAACACTGAAGCTTTCTTT
NA	TRBV7-8	TRBJ2-3	TRBD2	CASSAGLAGRGDTQYF	TGTGCCAGCAGCGCTGGACTAGCGGGGCGGGGAGATACGCAGTATTTT
NA	TRBV11-2	TRBJ2-3	NA	CASSPTVLGTDTQYF	TGTGCCAGCAGCCCGACAGTTTTAGGCACAGATACGCAGTATTTT
NA	TRBV3-1	TRBJ2-3	TRBD1	CASSRIASGQGVSADTQYF	TGTGCCAGCAGCCGGATAGCATCGGGACAGGGGGTTTCTGCAGATACGCAGTATTTT
few	TRBV28	TRBJ2-3	TRBD2	CASSGLAGVSDTQYF	TGTGCCAGCAGTGGGCTAGCGGGAGTGTCAGATACGCAGTATTTT
NA	TRBV20-1	TRBJ2-3	TRBD2	CSATLAGRDTQYF	TGCAGTGCTACACTAGCGGGAAGAGATACGCAGTATTTT
many	TRBV24-1	TRBJ2-7	NA	CATSDLRDRAYEQYF	TGTGCCACCAGTGACCTTCGGGACCGGGCGTACGAGCAGTACTTC
NA	TRBV20-1	TRBJ2-7	NA	CSARVQAGGAYEQYF	TGCAGTGCTAGAGTTCAAGCGGGCGGAGCCTACGAGCAGTACTTC